One and the same sample provided the 29 T cell receptor beta chains below, sequenced in a study of T-cell memory formation after mild COVID-19 (dated by TCRdb to the early 2020s). Library creation used 5' RACE. This sample was sequenced with an Illumina NovaSeq 6000. Using fastp trimming at Q25 and MiXCR clonotype assembly, TCRdb reanalyzed the public sequencing data and kept in-frame beta chains. Every distinct CDR3 protein forms one entry, paired with its most common genes and DNA. For this sample the table gives some 490,000 distinct CDR3 sequences, of which about 18% were detected only once. Together, the top ten hold 10% to 15% of the sample. Source material: PBMCs or a T cell subset sorted from them (not recorded which). These receptor sequences come from an adult woman who had mild COVID-19 (a few samples of this study predate the infection). The sample titles of this study are shuffled in the database, so cell type and time point are left out; the donor was told from shared clones.

This clonotype has a handful of counts. The J gene is TRBJ2-2, the V gene TRBV6-6; 11 bases map to TRBD2. The germline V gene encodes CDR1 MNHNY and CDR2 SVGAGI (reference sequence). The J segment lost 1 base and the V segment lost 8 bases, leaving 3 bases of the junction unmatched. The length of the CDR3 is 15 residues. The CDR3 protein is CASRLAGGNTGELFF. The DNA for the CDR3 is TGTGCCAGCCGTCTAGCGGGGGGGAACACCGGGGAGCTGTTTTTT.

The rearrangement joins TRBV6-2 or TRBV6-3 to TRBJ2-1; 8 nucleotides align to TRBD2. Per germline, CDR1 MNHEY and CDR2 SVGEGT. The trim removed 2 bases at V and 8 bases at J, leaving 11 bases unmatched. CDR3 size: 16 residues. As DNA, the CDR3 is TGTGCCAGCAGTTACCCGCGGGAGGCGCCCTCCGATGAGCAGTTCTTC. This encodes CASSYPREAPSDEQFF.

V usage is TRBV11-2 and J usage is TRBJ2-5; the D is unclear. This CDR3 has 14 amino acids. V was trimmed by 5 bases and J by 4 bases, leaving 14 bases between them. Germline CDR1 is SGHAT and CDR2 is FQNNGV. The CDR3 DNA is TGTGCCAGCAGCCCTGGACGGCGAAGAGAGACCCAGTACTTC. Translated: CASSPGRRRETQYF.

This clonotype was seen only a few times. This chain connects TRBV4-2 to TRBJ1-1; tentative D call: TRBD1 (5 bases). Looked up from germline, CDR1 is LGHNA and CDR2 is YNFKEQ. Trimming stripped 1 base from V and 0 bases from J, with 24 bases between. The CDR3 runs 20 residues. In DNA form, the CDR3 reads TGTGCCAGCAGCCAAGGGGGTGTAATAAGGCAAGGGGTTATGAACACTGAAGCTTTCTTT. Translation: CASSQGGVIRQGVMNTEAFF.

The chain couples TRBV18 to TRBJ1-2; no firm D call. Germline CDR1 KGHSH, CDR2 LQKENI. This CDR3 has 14 amino acids. V gave up 1 base and J gave up 3 bases, with 9 bases separating them. DNA of the CDR3: TGTGCCAGCTCACCACTGCCAGGCGACTATGGCTACACCTTC. Translation: CASSPLPGDYGYTF. Variable domain in full (rest from reference TRBV18 and TRBJ1-2): NAGVMQNPRHLVRRRGQEARLRCSPMKGHSHVYWYRQLPEEGLKFMVYLQKENIIDESGMPKERFSAEFPKEGPSILRIQQVVRGDSAAYFCASSPLPGDYGYTFGSGTRLTVV.

The sample holds a few counts of this clonotype. The chain employs TRBV7-6 and TRBJ2-1, with 7 bases fitting TRBD1. The junction had 6 bases not matched to a gene; V was cut back by 3 bases and J by 4 bases. Germline CDR1 is SGHVS and CDR2 is FNYEAQ. This CDR3 is built from 15 residues. As DNA, the CDR3 is TGTGCCAGCAGCTTCGCAGGGGGTGCATACAATGAGCAGTTCTTC. Its protein is CASSFAGGAYNEQFF. The full variable domain, rest sourced from reference TRBV7-6 and TRBJ2-1, is GAGVSQSPRYKVTKRGQDVALRCDPISGHVSLYWYRQALGQGPEFLTYFNYEAQQDKSGLPNDRFSAERPEGSISTLTIQRTEQRDSAMYRCASSFAGGAYNEQFFGPGTRLTVL.

V is TRBV20-1 and J is TRBJ2-1, with 15 bases matching TRBD2. This CDR3 comprises 14 residues. Germline V gene data show CDR1 as DFQATT and CDR2 as SNEGSKA (reference sequence). With 5 bases clipped from V and 10 bases from J, the junction kept 6 bases outside the gene matches. The CDR3 region is CSAYRTSGRAEQFF. The CDR3 DNA follows: TGCAGTGCTTACCGGACTAGCGGGAGGGCAGAGCAGTTCTTC.

The chain is built from TRBV30 and TRBJ2-3; TRBD2 aligns across 12 bases. CDR1 and CDR2 (germline): GTSNPN, SVGIG (reference sequence). This CDR3 contains 18 residues. The ends lost 1 base at V and 2 bases at J; junction bases unmatched: 10. The CDR3 sequence: CAWSGLAGASNPTDTQYF. The CDR3 DNA is TGTGCCTGGAGTGGACTAGCGGGGGCCTCAAATCCCACAGATACGCAGTATTTT.

The CDR3 loop is CASSVDHSYNSPLHF. The CDR3 coding sequence is TGTGCCAGCAGCGTAGACCACTCCTATAATTCACCCCTCCACTTT. The chain carries TRBV9 and TRBJ1-6; D gene uncertain. V lost 0 bases and J 0 bases, leaving 4 bases between the germline ends. The CDR3 contains 15 residues. Looked up from germline, CDR1 is SGDLS and CDR2 is YYNGEE.

This clonotype showed up just a few times. The chain couples TRBV19 to TRBJ2-7; 11 nucleotides match TRBD2. Per the germline V gene, CDR1 is LNHDA and CDR2 is SQIVND (reference sequence). Trimming cost V 6 bases and J 3 bases; bases outside gene matches: 7. The CDR3 extends over 15 amino acids. CDR3 protein: CASRLTSGNIYEQYF. In DNA form, the CDR3 reads TGTGCCAGTAGGTTGACTAGCGGGAATATCTACGAGCAGTACTTC.

This clonotype was detected ten times or more. V and J are TRBV9 and TRBJ2-3; 7 nucleotides align to TRBD2. From germline, CDR1 is SGDLS and CDR2 YYNGEE. With 2 bases clipped from V and 1 base from J, the junction kept 4 bases outside the gene matches. CDR3 length: 15 residues. CDR3 nucleotides: TGTGCCAGCAGCGTGGAAGCGGGGCGCACAGATACGCAGTATTTT. This translates into CASSVEAGRTDTQYF.

The CDR3 here is CASSLGARYTDTQYF. CDR3 nucleotide sequence: TGTGCCAGCAGTTTAGGTGCCAGATACACAGATACGCAGTATTTT. The genes are TRBV12-3 or TRBV12-4 and TRBJ2-3; D is uncertain. The CDR3 spans 15 residues. V lost 1 base and J lost 2, with 10 bases in between.

This clonotype was found a few times. This chain uses TRBV7-9 with TRBJ1-1, with TRBD1 matching over 9 bases. This CDR3 contains 14 residues. The germline V gene encodes CDR1 SEHNR and CDR2 FQNEAQ (reference sequence). V dropped 6 bases and J dropped 4; count of bases not matched to a gene: 6. CDR3 protein: CASSPVDRGTEAFF. Here the CDR3 DNA reads TGTGCCAGCAGTCCGGTGGACAGGGGCACTGAAGCTTTCTTT.

The V and J genes are TRBV20-1 and TRBJ1-5; no firm D call. This CDR3 comprises 14 residues. CDR1 is DFQATT, CDR2 SNEGSKA, per germline (reference sequence). V lost 2 bases to trimming and J lost 0 bases, with 8 bases between them. CDR3 region: CSARREYSNQPQHF. The CDR3 bases are TGCAGTGCTAGACGGGAGTATAGCAATCAGCCCCAGCATTTT.

The genes are TRBV20-1 and TRBJ2-2; D unclear. Deletions cut 6 bases from V and 2 bases from J, with 13 bases between. The CDR3 has 14 residues. CDR1 DFQATT and CDR2 SNEGSKA come from the germline V gene (reference sequence). In nucleotides, the CDR3 is TGCAGTGCCACCCAGCCCTTTAACACCGGGGAGCTGTTTTTT. Its protein is CSATQPFNTGELFF.

This clonotype turned up a few times. The J gene is TRBJ2-7, the V gene TRBV7-8; D unresolved. Germline V gene sequence: CDR1 SGHVS, CDR2 FQNEAQ. V gave up 2 bases and J gave up 6 bases, with 5 bases separating them. The CDR3 is 11 residues long. In DNA, the CDR3 is TGTGCCAGCAGCTTAATGAGCGAGCAGTACTTC. Its protein product is CASSLMSEQYF.

J is TRBJ2-4 and V is TRBV7-8, with TRBD1 matching over 8 bases. The CDR3 has 18 residues. The germline V gene encodes CDR1 SGHVS and CDR2 FQNEAQ. V was clipped by 5 bases and J by 0 bases; unmatched bases: 12. The CDR3 spells CASSPDRVPQVAKNIQYF. The CDR3 DNA sequence: TGTGCCAGCAGCCCGGACAGGGTCCCACAAGTAGCCAAAAACATTCAGTACTTC.

The chain combines TRBV12-5 with TRBJ1-5; D is unclear. Looked up from germline, CDR1 is LGHNT and CDR2 is FRNRAP. V dropped 5 bases and J dropped 2 bases, with 7 bases sitting between them. The length of the CDR3 is 13 residues. Written as DNA, the CDR3 is TGTGCTAGTGGTCCCGGAGGCAATCAGCCCCAGCATTTT. Protein: CASGPGGNQPQHF. Together with reference TRBV12-5 and TRBJ1-5, the CDR3 gives the full variable domain: DARVTQTPRHKVTEMGQEVTMRCQPILGHNTVFWYRQTMMQGLELLAYFRNRAPLDDSGMPKDRFSAEMPDATLATLKIQPSEPRDSAVYFCASGPGGNQPQHFGDGTRLSIL.

In DNA, the CDR3 is TGTGCCAGCAGTTACCCAGCGGGAGGACTCCCCTACGAGCAGTACTTC. Protein product: CASSYPAGGLPYEQYF. The chain uses TRBV6-2 or TRBV6-3 and TRBJ2-7; 9 bases fit TRBD2. Germline CDR1 and CDR2: MNHEY and SVGEGT. The trim removed 2 bases at V and 2 bases at J, leaving 7 bases unmatched. This CDR3 has 16 amino acids.

The chain is built from TRBV7-9 and TRBJ1-1; D ambiguous. This CDR3 spans 15 amino acids. The V end lost 1 base, the J end lost 0 bases, and 9 bases lay between the germline ends. CDR1 SEHNR and CDR2 FQNEAQ come from the germline V gene (reference sequence). CDR3 protein: CASSLDNSLNTEAFF. CDR3 DNA sequence: TGTGCCAGCAGCTTAGATAACAGCTTGAACACTGAAGCTTTCTTT.

This clonotype was picked up many times. In DNA, the CDR3 is TGTGCCACCAGCATCGGGACAGGGGACACCGGGGAGCTGTTTTTT. Its protein product is CATSIGTGDTGELFF. The rearrangement uses TRBV15 and TRBJ2-2; the match to TRBD1 covers 10 bases. V lost 4 bases to trimming and J lost 3 bases; unmatched junction nucleotides: 2. CDR3 length: 15 amino acids. In germline, CDR1 is LNHNV, CDR2 YYDKDF (reference sequence).

The V gene is TRBV27, the J gene TRBJ2-7; D possibly corresponds to TRBD2 (6 bases). Trimming took off 3 bases at V and 2 bases at J, with 11 bases between the two ends. CDR3 length equals 14 residues. Germline V gene data show CDR1 as MNHEY and CDR2 as SMNVEV (reference sequence). CDR3 sequence reads: CASSFRLGPYEQYF. CDR3 DNA sequence: TGTGCCAGCAGTTTCAGACTAGGCCCCTACGAGCAGTACTTC.

The V and J genes are TRBV5-4 and TRBJ2-1, with 10 bases that match TRBD2. V trimming: 4 bases; J trimming: 8 bases; junction bases outside the gene matches: 12. This CDR3 is built from 16 residues. CDR1 and CDR2 (germline): SGHNT, YYREEE (reference sequence). CDR3 sequence reads: CASSAYASGRGDEQFF. For the CDR3, the DNA is TGTGCCAGCAGCGCCTACGCTAGCGGGAGAGGGGATGAGCAGTTCTTC.

The chain has TRBV15 and TRBJ2-7; weak D call: TRBD1 (6 bases). V was trimmed by 1 base and J by 3 bases, leaving 10 bases between them. The CDR3 consists of 14 residues. The germline V gene encodes CDR1 LNHNV and CDR2 YYDKDF (reference sequence). The CDR3 bases are TGTGCCACCAGCAGAGTTGGGACAATCTACGAGCAGTACTTC. Its protein product is CATSRVGTIYEQYF.

This clonotype was seen many times. The chain joins TRBV7-9 to TRBJ2-7; 7 bases fit TRBD2. CDR1 and CDR2 (germline): SEHNR, FQNEAQ (reference sequence). The CDR3 contains 15 residues. The junction had 9 bases not matched to a gene; V was cut back by 0 bases and J by 7 bases. This CDR3 is CASSLASAGAKEQYF. The CDR3 nucleotides are TGTGCCAGCAGCTTAGCGAGCGCGGGAGCTAAGGAGCAGTACTTC.

CDR3 sequence (DNA): TGTGCCAGTAGCGGGAGGGCCGGGTACGAGCAGTACTTC. Amino acids: CASSGRAGYEQYF. This chain connects TRBV7-9 to TRBJ2-7, with 11 bases aligning to TRBD2. The germline CDR1 and CDR2 sequences are SEHNR and FQNEAQ (reference sequence). V shed 9 bases and J 4 bases; nucleotides not matched to a gene: 5. This CDR3 has 13 residues.

This clonotype was observed once. The genes are TRBV2 and TRBJ2-5, with D maybe TRBD1 (7 bases). Germline CDR1 and CDR2: SNHLY and FYNNEI. The CDR3 sequence is 17 residues long. Trimming stripped 0 bases from V and 1 base from J, with 15 bases between. CDR3 coding DNA: TGTGCCAGCAGTGAAGCGCGCTTTCAGGGGGGCCAAGAGACCCAGTACTTC. Amino acid sequence: CASSEARFQGGQETQYF. Complete variable domain (other parts from reference TRBV2 and TRBJ2-5): EPEVTQTPSHQVTQMGQEVILRCVPISNHLYFYWYRQILGQKVEFLVSFYNNEISEKSEIFDDQFSVERPDGSNFTLKIRSTKLEDSAMYFCASSEARFQGGQETQYFGPGTRLLVL.

Concerning this clonotype itself: The junction does not match germline at one end; this may be a read error. The chain recombines TRBV7-9 with TRBJ1-1, with 7 bases identical to TRBD1. The germline V gene encodes CDR1 SEHNR and CDR2 FQNEAQ (reference sequence). The CDR3 loop spans 16 amino acids. This CDR3 reads CASSPSTGWGNSEAFF. The CDR3 DNA reads as TGTGCCAGCAGCCCATCGACAGGGTGGGGGAACTCTGAAGCTTTCTTT.

The chain has TRBV12-3 or TRBV12-4 and TRBJ2-7; TRBD1 might be the D (6 bases). CDR3 length: 14 amino acids. The germline V and J ends were trimmed by 0 bases and 5 bases, with 11 bases remaining between them. The CDR3 bases are TGTGCCAGCAGTTTAGCGGGGGCTACTCACGAGCAGTACTTC. Amino acid sequence: CASSLAGATHEQYF.